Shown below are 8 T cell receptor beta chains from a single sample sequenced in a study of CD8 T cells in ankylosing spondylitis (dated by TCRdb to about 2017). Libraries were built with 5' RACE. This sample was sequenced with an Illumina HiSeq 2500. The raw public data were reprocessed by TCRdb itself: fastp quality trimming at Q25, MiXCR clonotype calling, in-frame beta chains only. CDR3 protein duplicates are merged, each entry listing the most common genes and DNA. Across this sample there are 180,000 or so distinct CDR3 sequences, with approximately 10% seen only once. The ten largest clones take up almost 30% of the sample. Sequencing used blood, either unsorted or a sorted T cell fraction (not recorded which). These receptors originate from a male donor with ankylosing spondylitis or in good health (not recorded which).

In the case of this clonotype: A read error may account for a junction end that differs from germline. CDR3 in DNA: TGTGCCAGCCGCTTGGTGACCGGGGAGCTGTTTTTT. Translation gives CASRLVTGELFF. This chain joins TRBV5-6 and TRBJ2-2, with D unresolved. This CDR3 contains 12 residues. Germline V gene sequence: CDR1 SGHDT, CDR2 YYEEEE. The whole variable domain, remainder taken from reference TRBV5-6 and TRBJ2-2, is DAGVTQSPTHLIKTRGQQVTLRCSPKSGHDTVSWYQQALGQGPQFIFQYYEEEERQRGNFPDRFSGHQFPNYSSELNVNALLLGDSALYLCASRLVTGELFFGEGSRLTVL.

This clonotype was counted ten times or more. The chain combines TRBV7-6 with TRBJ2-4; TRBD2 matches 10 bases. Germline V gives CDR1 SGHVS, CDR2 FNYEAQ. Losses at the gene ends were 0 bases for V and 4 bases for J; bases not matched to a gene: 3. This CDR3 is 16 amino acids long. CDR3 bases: TGTGCCAGCAGCTTAGCGGCTAGCGGGAGTAAAAACATTCAGTACTTC. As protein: CASSLAASGSKNIQYF.

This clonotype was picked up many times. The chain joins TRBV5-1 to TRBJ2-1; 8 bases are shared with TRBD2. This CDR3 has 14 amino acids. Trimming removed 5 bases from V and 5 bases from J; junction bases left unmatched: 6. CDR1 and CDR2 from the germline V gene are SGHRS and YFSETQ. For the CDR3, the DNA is TGCGCCAGCAGGGTCCCGGGGGGGAACAATGAGCAGTTCTTC. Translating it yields CASRVPGGNNEQFF.

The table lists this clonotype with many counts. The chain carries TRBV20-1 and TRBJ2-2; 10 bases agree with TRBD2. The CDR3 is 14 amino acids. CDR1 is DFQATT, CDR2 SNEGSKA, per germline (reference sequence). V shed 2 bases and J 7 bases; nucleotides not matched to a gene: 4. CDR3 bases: TGCAGTGCTAGACTAGCGGGAGCCTACGGGGAGCTGTTTTTT. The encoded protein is CSARLAGAYGELFF.

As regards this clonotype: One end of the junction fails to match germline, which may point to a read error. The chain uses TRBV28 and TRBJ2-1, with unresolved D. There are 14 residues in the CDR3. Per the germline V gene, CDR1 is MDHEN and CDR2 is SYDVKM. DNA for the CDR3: TGTGCCAGCAGTTTTCTTGAGAGATACAATGCGCAGTTCTTC. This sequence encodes CASSFLERYNAQFF.

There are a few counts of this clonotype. The CDR3 protein is CASSYPRGLAGELFF. For the CDR3, the DNA is TGTGCCAGCAGTTACCCTCGTGGTCTCGCCGGGGAGCTGTTTTTT. The chain recombines TRBV6-5 with TRBJ2-2; unclear D gene. Per the germline V gene, CDR1 is MNHEY and CDR2 is SVGAGI. The CDR3 covers 15 residues. Between the trimmed V and J ends, which lost 2 bases and 6 bases, there was a span of 13 bases.

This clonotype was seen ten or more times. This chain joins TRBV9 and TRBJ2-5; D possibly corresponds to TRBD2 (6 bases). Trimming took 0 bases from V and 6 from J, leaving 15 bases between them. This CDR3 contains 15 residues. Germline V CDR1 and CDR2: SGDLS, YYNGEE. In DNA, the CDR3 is TGTGCCAGCAGCGTAGACGGGAGTGGGCTTCAGACCCAGTACTTC. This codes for CASSVDGSGLQTQYF.

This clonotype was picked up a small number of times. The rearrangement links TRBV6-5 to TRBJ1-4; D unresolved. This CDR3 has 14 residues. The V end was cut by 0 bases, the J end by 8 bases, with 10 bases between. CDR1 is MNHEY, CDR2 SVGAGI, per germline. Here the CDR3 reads CASSYSYSVEKLFF. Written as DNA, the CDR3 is TGTGCCAGCAGTTACTCTTACAGCGTGGAAAAACTGTTTTTT.